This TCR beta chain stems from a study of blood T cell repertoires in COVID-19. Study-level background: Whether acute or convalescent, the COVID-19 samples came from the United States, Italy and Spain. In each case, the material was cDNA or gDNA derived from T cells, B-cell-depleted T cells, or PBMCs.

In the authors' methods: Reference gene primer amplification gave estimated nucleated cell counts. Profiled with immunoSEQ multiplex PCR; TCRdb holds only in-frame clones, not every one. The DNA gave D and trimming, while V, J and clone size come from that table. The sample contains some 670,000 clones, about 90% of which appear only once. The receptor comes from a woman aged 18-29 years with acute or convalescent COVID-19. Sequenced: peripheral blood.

DNA of the CDR3: TGTGCCAGCAGTCTCTATTACAATGAGCAGTTCTTC. Translating it yields CASSLYYNEQFF. The chain is built from TRBV6-2 or TRBV6-3 and TRBJ2-1; D remains ambiguous. V lost 5 bases and J lost 4, with 6 bases in between. The CDR3 extends over 12 amino acids. Germline-derived CDR1 and CDR2 are MNHEY and SVGEGT.